These T cell receptor beta chains were read from a single sample in a study of CD8+CD57+ T cells in acquired aplastic anemia. MiXCR was run by TCRdb on the reads, yielding one entry per CDR3 protein. The sample carries some 180,000 distinct CDR3 sequences, around 50% recorded once. Input material: sorted CD4+, CD8+, or CD8+CD57+ T cells (not recorded which) from PBMCs. The receptor source for this set is a human donor with aplastic anemia. Both conserved end residues are part of each CDR3. Each record gives: clone size, D gene, V gene, J gene, CDR3 DNA, CDR3 protein. The D gene is left open where the match is weak. Part of the rows lack a size; the others show once, few, many or a class for expanded clones.

clone_size: -; d_call: TRBD1; v_call: TRBV19; j_call: TRBJ2-1; cdr3_nt: TGTGCCAGTACCCTTGGACAGGGAGCCTACAATGAGCAGTTCTTC; cdr3_aa: CASTLGQGAYNEQFF
clone_size: many; d_call: -; v_call: TRBV19; j_call: TRBJ1-4; cdr3_nt: TGTGCCAGTAGTATGACGGGAGATAATGAAAAACTGTTTTTT; cdr3_aa: CASSMTGDNEKLFF
clone_size: few; d_call: TRBD1; v_call: TRBV11-1; j_call: TRBJ1-6; cdr3_nt: TGTGCCAGCAGCTCCGTGGGACAGCCCACGAGCTCCTATAATTCACCCCTCCACTTT; cdr3_aa: CASSSVGQPTSSYNSPLHF
clone_size: -; d_call: TRBD1; v_call: TRBV10-3; j_call: TRBJ1-2; cdr3_nt: TGTGCCATCTCACCGGGACAGGGACCCGTACGCTACACCTTC; cdr3_aa: CAISPGQGPVRYTF
clone_size: many; d_call: TRBD1; v_call: TRBV24-1; j_call: TRBJ2-1; cdr3_nt: TGTGCCACCAGTGACCGGGACAGGGTGGCGCACAATGAGCAGTTCTTC; cdr3_aa: CATSDRDRVAHNEQFF
clone_size: many; d_call: -; v_call: TRBV2; j_call: TRBJ2-7; cdr3_nt: TGTGCCAGCGGGAGGTGGGTCGACGAGCAGTACTTC; cdr3_aa: CASGRWVDEQYF
clone_size: many; d_call: -; v_call: TRBV19; j_call: TRBJ2-3; cdr3_nt: TGTGCCAGTAAGGGGCGGGGATACACAGATACGCAGTATTTT; cdr3_aa: CASKGRGYTDTQYF
clone_size: -; d_call: TRBD1; v_call: TRBV29-1; j_call: TRBJ2-3; cdr3_nt: TGCAGCGTTGAGACAGGGCCTTATACGCAGTATTTT; cdr3_aa: CSVETGPYTQYF
clone_size: -; d_call: -; v_call: TRBV2; j_call: TRBJ1-3; cdr3_nt: TGTGCCAGCAGGACTACTGGAAACACCATATATTTT; cdr3_aa: CASRTTGNTIYF
clone_size: -; d_call: TRBD1; v_call: TRBV20-1; j_call: TRBJ1-2; cdr3_nt: TGCAGTGCTGGACAGGGACTGAGTGGCTACACCTTC; cdr3_aa: CSAGQGLSGYTF
clone_size: -; d_call: TRBD2; v_call: TRBV20-1; j_call: TRBJ2-7; cdr3_nt: TGCAGTGCCGAATCTCGGGGGGACGGCTACGAGCAGTACTTC; cdr3_aa: CSAESRGDGYEQYF